The 23 T cell receptor beta chains below all came from one sample that was sequenced in a study of response to subunit inactivated influenza vaccine. TCRdb reprocessed the RT-PCR reads with MiXCR, giving one entry per CDR3 protein. In the table there are 560,000 or so distinct CDR3 sequences, around 8% of which are singletons. The sequencing used PBMCs from blood, collected roughly 24 months after vaccination. These TCRs come from a man aged 50-75 years who received an inactivated influenza vaccine.

This chain uses TRBV4-1 with TRBJ2-5; a possible D gene is TRBD1 (5 bases). The ends were cut back, 1 base at V and 1 base at J, with 10 bases in the middle. CDR1 is MGHRA, CDR2 YSYEKL, per germline. The CDR3 runs 15 residues. CDR3 amino acids: CASSQGTPIQETQYF. In nucleotides, the CDR3 is TGCGCCAGCAGCCAAGGGACACCAATCCAAGAGACCCAGTACTTC.

The CDR3 DNA follows: TGTGCCAGCAGTTACCTACGGGACGGCGAAGAGACCCAGTACTTC. This sequence encodes CASSYLRDGEETQYF. The chain links TRBV6-5 to TRBJ2-5, with D perhaps TRBD1 or TRBD2 (5 bases each). The CDR3 consists of 15 residues. V lost 2 bases to trimming and J lost 3 bases, with 13 bases between them. Germline lookup yields CDR1 MNHEY and CDR2 SVGAGI.

This clonotype was seen repeatedly, ten times or more. The gene calls are TRBV5-1 and TRBJ2-7, with TRBD1 matching 8 bases. Losses at the gene ends were 2 bases for V and 6 bases for J; bases not matched to a gene: 4. CDR3 length: 13 amino acids. Germline CDR1 reads SGHRS; CDR2 reads YFSETQ. CDR3 region: CASSFGQGGEQYF. CDR3 nucleotides: TGCGCCAGCAGCTTTGGACAGGGCGGCGAGCAGTACTTC.

This rearrangement joins TRBV28 to TRBJ2-7; TRBD2 agrees at 9 bases. Germline lookup yields CDR1 MDHEN and CDR2 SYDVKM. The CDR3 is 13 amino acids. With 5 bases clipped from V and 4 bases from J, the junction kept 3 bases outside the gene matches. The CDR3 loop is CASSGSGRYEQYF. CDR3 nucleotide sequence: TGTGCCAGCAGTGGGAGCGGGAGGTACGAGCAGTACTTC.

This chain joins TRBV15 and TRBJ2-5; no firm D call. Germline CDR1 is LNHNV and CDR2 is YYDKDF (reference sequence). CDR3 size: 14 residues. The ends were cut back, 3 bases at V and 4 bases at J, with 12 bases in the middle. CDR3 in amino acids: CATSSGQALETQYF. The CDR3 DNA is TGTGCCACCAGCAGTGGTCAGGCACTAGAGACCCAGTACTTC.

This clonotype turned up a few times. This chain joins TRBV6-5 and TRBJ2-1; D perhaps matches TRBD2 (5 bases). CDR3 length: 17 amino acids. V shed 4 bases and J shed 5 bases, with 21 bases lying between them. CDR1 is MNHEY and CDR2 is SVGAGI in the germline V gene. The CDR3 loop reads CASSWSGNEGEDNEQFF. In DNA, the CDR3 is TGTGCCAGCAGTTGGAGTGGAAATGAGGGAGAGGACAATGAGCAGTTCTTC.

This chain links TRBV3-1 with TRBJ1-1; D remains unclear. CDR1 and CDR2 from the germline V gene are LGHDT and YNNKEL (reference sequence). There are 13 residues in the CDR3. V lost 3 bases and J lost 7, with 12 bases in between. The CDR3 nucleotides read TGTGCCAGCAGCCATCTGGACCGGGGTGAAGCTTTCTTT. Translating it yields CASSHLDRGEAFF.

Many counts were recorded for this clonotype. The chain employs TRBV4-3 and TRBJ2-1, with 7 nucleotides matching TRBD1. With V trimmed by 0 bases and J by 8 bases, 4 bases remained unmatched. The CDR3 loop spans 14 amino acids. Germline values: CDR1 LGHNA, CDR2 YSLEER. CDR3 residues: CASSQDRTGYEQFF. The CDR3 nucleotides read TGCGCCAGCAGCCAAGATCGGACAGGTTATGAGCAGTTCTTC.

The chain carries TRBV27 and TRBJ1-2, with TRBD1 as a possible D gene (5 bases). V was shortened by 5 bases and J by 5 bases, with 18 bases between the two germline ends. CDR1 is MNHEY and CDR2 is SMNVEV in the germline V gene (reference sequence). CDR3 length equals 15 residues. The CDR3 DNA reads TGTGCCAGCAGTATCAACATCGGGACGTATTATGGCTACACCTTC. This translates into CASSINIGTYYGYTF.

There are a few counts of this clonotype. In nucleotides, the CDR3 is TGCGCCAGCAGCCAAGATTACAGCCTCTCCTACGAGCAGTACTTC. Translated: CASSQDYSLSYEQYF. The rearrangement uses TRBV4-3 and TRBJ2-7; D is uncertain. Trimming took 0 bases from V and 0 from J, leaving 9 bases between them. The CDR3 runs to 15 residues. Germline CDR1 reads LGHNA; CDR2 reads YSLEER.

This clonotype turned up a few times. This chain uses TRBV3-1 with TRBJ1-3; D unresolved. The CDR3 sequence is 12 residues long. V was shortened by 0 bases and J by 7 bases, with 4 bases between the two germline ends. CDR1 and CDR2 (germline): LGHDT, YNNKEL (reference sequence). The DNA of the CDR3 is TGTGCCAGCAGCCAAGATAGTAACACCATATATTTT. Its protein is CASSQDSNTIYF.

This clonotype showed up just a few times. This rearrangement joins TRBV28 to TRBJ2-5, with D maybe TRBD1 (6 bases). The ends were cut back, 5 bases at V and 4 bases at J, with 14 bases in the middle. Germline CDR1 MDHEN, CDR2 SYDVKM. The CDR3 totals 14 residues. The CDR3 loop is CASSPLRGLETQYF. The CDR3 DNA reads as TGTGCCAGCAGTCCTCTGAGGGGGTTAGAGACCCAGTACTTC.

The chain uses TRBV24-1 and TRBJ2-1; 14 positions match TRBD2. CDR1 KGHDR and CDR2 SFDVKD come from the germline V gene. J gave up 1 base and V 3 bases, and 10 bases lay outside the gene matches. The CDR3 has 20 amino acids. CDR3 amino acids: CATSDTRGTSGSWSYNEQFF. The CDR3 bases are TGTGCCACCAGTGATACCCGCGGGACTAGCGGGAGTTGGTCCTACAATGAGCAGTTCTTC.

The chain links TRBV7-9 to TRBJ2-7; the D gene is possibly TRBD2 (6 bases). The V and J ends lost 5 bases and 1 base respectively, with 15 bases between them. Looked up from germline, CDR1 is SEHNR and CDR2 is FQNEAQ (reference sequence). CDR3 size: 15 residues. CDR3 amino acids: CASSLAGAGSYEQYF. The CDR3 region has the DNA TGTGCCAGCAGCCTCGCCGGGGCGGGGTCCTACGAGCAGTACTTC.

This clonotype has a handful of counts. This sequence joins TRBV6-6 and TRBJ2-2; D remains ambiguous. V was pared by 7 bases and J by 3 bases, with 6 bases between. This CDR3 is built from 12 residues. Germline CDR1 is MNHNY and CDR2 is SVGAGI (reference sequence). The CDR3, as DNA: TGTGCCAGCACTGGGTACACCGGGGAGCTGTTTTTT. Amino acids: CASTGYTGELFF.

This sequence joins TRBV24-1 and TRBJ1-4; D is possibly TRBD1 (5 bases). Germline CDR1 reads KGHDR; CDR2 reads SFDVKD. The CDR3 covers 16 residues. The ends were cut back, 4 bases at V and 7 bases at J, with 18 bases in the middle. The CDR3 sequence: CATSDRDRENREKLFF. The CDR3 bases are TGTGCCACCAGTGACAGGGACCGCGAGAATCGTGAAAAACTGTTTTTT.

This clonotype has a count of ten or more. The junction shows a germline mismatch at one end, possibly a read error. This chain links TRBV10-3 with TRBJ1-1; no clear D gene. Per the germline V gene, CDR1 is ENHRY and CDR2 is SYGVKD. This CDR3 comprises 11 residues. CDR3 sequence reads: CAISESRGHTF. The DNA of the CDR3 is TGTGCCATCAGTGAGTCGAGAGGGCACACATTT.

The chain links TRBV20-1 to TRBJ2-5; tentatively, D is TRBD2 (6 bases). The CDR3 has 12 residues. Germline lookup yields CDR1 DFQATT and CDR2 SNEGSKA (reference sequence). Between the trimmed V and J ends, which lost 4 bases and 3 bases, there was a span of 9 bases. The CDR3 sequence: CSANWGEETQYF. CDR3 sequence (DNA): TGCAGTGCTAATTGGGGGGAAGAGACCCAGTACTTC.

This clonotype was seen a handful of times. The gene calls are TRBV7-9 and TRBJ2-1; TRBD1 or TRBD2 may be the D gene (5 bases each). The V and J ends lost 5 bases and 2 bases respectively, with 13 bases between them. Germline CDR1 and CDR2: SEHNR and FQNEAQ (reference sequence). The CDR3 length is 15 residues. CDR3 in amino acids: CASSPFRGAYNEQFF. The CDR3 DNA is TGTGCCAGCAGCCCTTTTCGAGGGGCCTACAATGAGCAGTTCTTC.

This clonotype was picked up many times. This chain connects TRBV5-1 to TRBJ2-3, with a tentative D call TRBD2 (6 bases). This CDR3 is built from 14 residues. The germline CDR1 and CDR2 sequences are SGHRS and YFSETQ. V was cut by 0 bases and J by 6 bases, with 11 bases left in between. The CDR3 DNA follows: TGCGCCAGCAGCTTGGGCGGGGCCCGGGATACGCAGTATTTT. Protein sequence: CASSLGGARDTQYF. Variable domain in full (rest from reference TRBV5-1 and TRBJ2-3): KAGVTQTPRYLIKTRGQQVTLSCSPISGHRSVSWYQQTPGQGLQFLFEYFSETQRNKGNFPGRFSGRQFSNSRSEMNVSTLELGDSALYLCASSLGGARDTQYFGPGTRLTVL.

In its sample, this clonotype was seen many times. The V gene is TRBV7-9, the J gene TRBJ2-3, with 8 bases matching TRBD2. Looked up from germline, CDR1 is SEHNR and CDR2 is FQNEAQ (reference sequence). The CDR3 runs 15 residues. Trimming took 2 bases from V and 6 from J; bases not matched to a gene: 7. The CDR3 is CASSLTSSGFDTQYF. The CDR3 DNA reads TGTGCCAGCAGCTTAACGTCTAGCGGGTTTGATACGCAGTATTTT.

This chain joins TRBV6-6 and TRBJ1-5, with 7 bases fitting TRBD1. The CDR3 is made up of 13 amino acids. V shed 8 bases and J 6 bases; nucleotides not matched to a gene: 7. Per the germline V gene, CDR1 is MNHNY and CDR2 is SVGAGI (reference sequence). The CDR3, as DNA: TGTGCCAGCCGGGACAGCATTAGTCAGCCCCAGCATTTT. Amino acids: CASRDSISQPQHF.

The CDR3 nucleotides are TGCAGTGCTAGAGCCCCCAAGATCGCTTCTAAGAACTATGGCTACACCTTC. Its protein product is CSARAPKIASKNYGYTF. The V gene is TRBV20-1, the J gene TRBJ1-2; D remains unclear. The CDR3 loop spans 17 amino acids. The germline gives CDR1 DFQATT, CDR2 SNEGSKA (reference sequence). The ends were cut back, 1 base at V and 2 bases at J, with 20 bases in the middle.